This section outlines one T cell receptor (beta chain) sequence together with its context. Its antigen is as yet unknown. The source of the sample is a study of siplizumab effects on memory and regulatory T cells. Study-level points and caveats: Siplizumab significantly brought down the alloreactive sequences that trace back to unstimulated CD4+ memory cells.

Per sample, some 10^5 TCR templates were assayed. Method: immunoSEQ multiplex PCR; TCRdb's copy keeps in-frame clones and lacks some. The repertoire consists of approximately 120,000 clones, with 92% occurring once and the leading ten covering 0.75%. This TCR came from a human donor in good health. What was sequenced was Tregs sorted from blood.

The CDR3 region has the DNA TGTGCCAGTAGTTGGGGCCTTCAAGAGACCCAGTACTTC. This sequence encodes CASSWGLQETQYF. This rearrangement joins TRBV19 to TRBJ2-5; D is possibly TRBD1 (5 bases). The germline V and J ends were trimmed by 5 bases and 2 bases, with 9 bases remaining between them. This CDR3 region has 13 residues. CDR1 and CDR2 (germline): LNHDA, SQIVND (reference sequence).